The 8 T cell receptor beta chains given below trace back to one sample, sequenced in a study of human T cells and chemical hapten exposure (dated by TCRdb to the early 2020s). The meaning of the sample's time point label: pre-sensitization, week 0. The sample's treatment or condition label, in plain terms: therapeutic diphenylcyclopropenone sensitization with weekly scalp DPC. Libraries were constructed by RACE. Instrument on record: NextSeq 500. Using fastp at Q25 and MiXCR, TCRdb reprocessed the public reads and kept productive beta chains. When rows share a CDR3 protein, they turn into one entry using the most common DNA and genes. The sample yields under 300,000 distinct CDR3 sequences; roughly 7.7% were counted once. More than 0.95% of the sample lies in the top ten. The sample consisted of whole blood, taken in connection with sensitization to the hapten diphenylcyclopropenone (DPC). These receptors were taken from a man aged 18 to 29 with alopecia areata. Some clones in this sample may be carry-over from other donors' samples.

The chain employs TRBV20-1 and TRBJ1-5; D is perhaps TRBD1 (6 bases). Per germline, CDR1 DFQATT and CDR2 SNEGSKA (reference sequence). The CDR3 covers 14 residues. V gave up 2 bases and J gave up 3 bases, with 11 bases separating them. DNA of the CDR3: TGCAGTGCTAGAATGGACAGAAACAATCAGCCCCAGCATTTT. Translated, it gives CSARMDRNNQPQHF.

This clonotype was observed a few times. The chain joins TRBV24-1 to TRBJ1-4; D perhaps matches TRBD1 (5 bases). CDR1 is KGHDR and CDR2 is SFDVKD in the germline V gene. This CDR3 region has 14 residues. V lost 0 bases and J lost 8, with 9 bases in between. In DNA form, the CDR3 reads TGTGCCACCAGTGATTTGAAGGAGGGGGAAAAACTGTTTTTT. It encodes CATSDLKEGEKLFF.

This clonotype was seen ten or more times. The chain joins TRBV7-2 to TRBJ2-5; no clear D. The CDR3 consists of 13 residues. Germline values: CDR1 SGHTA, CDR2 FQGNSA. Trimming pared 0 bases from V and 2 bases from J, leaving 4 bases between. In nucleotides, the CDR3 is TGTGCCAGCAGCTTAGCCAGGCAAGAGACCCAGTACTTC. It is translated as CASSLARQETQYF.

This clonotype has at least ten counts. This rearrangement joins TRBV25-1 to TRBJ1-6, with TRBD1 matching 7 bases. This CDR3 has 15 amino acids. J was trimmed by 0 bases and V by 9 bases; bases with no gene match: 5. Germline CDR1 MGHDK, CDR2 SYGVNS. The CDR3 nucleotides are TGTGCCAGTAAACAGGGGAGCTCCTATAATTCACCCCTCCACTTT. This sequence encodes CASKQGSSYNSPLHF.

This clonotype was found many times. The chain joins TRBV11-2 to TRBJ1-4; D uncertain. V was shortened by 1 base and J by 11 bases, with 17 bases between the two germline ends. This CDR3 has 15 amino acids. CDR1 and CDR2 from the germline V gene are SGHAT and FQNNGV. CDR3 sequence reads: CASSLGARGFGKLFF. The CDR3 region has the DNA TGTGCCAGCAGCTTAGGAGCTCGGGGTTTTGGGAAACTGTTTTTT.

This clonotype has a handful of counts. The V call is TRBV11-2, the J call TRBJ1-2; possibly TRBD1 for D (6 bases). Germline V lookup: CDR1 SGHAT, CDR2 FQNNGV. This CDR3 spans 13 amino acids. Trimming left V 2 bases short and J 4 bases short, with 8 bases between. CDR3 loop: CASSLQTGYGYTF. Written as DNA, the CDR3 is TGTGCCAGCAGCTTACAGACAGGCTATGGCTACACCTTC. Looking up the rest from reference TRBV11-2 and TRBJ1-2 gives the full variable domain: EAGVAQSPRYKIIEKRQSVAFWCNPISGHATLYWYQQILGQGPKLLIQFQNNGVVDDSQLPKDRFSAERLKGVDSTLKIQPAKLEDSAVYLCASSLQTGYGYTFGSGTRLTVV.

This clonotype came up a few times. V is TRBV7-9 and J is TRBJ1-4; D remains ambiguous. Per germline, CDR1 SEHNR and CDR2 FQNEAQ (reference sequence). V lost 5 bases, J lost 0 bases, and 10 bases lay in between. The CDR3 sequence is 15 residues long. The CDR3 nucleotides read TGTGCCAGCAGCCCCATTGTGGCAACTAATGAAAAACTGTTTTTT. This gives the protein CASSPIVATNEKLFF.

To note about this clonotype: This clone may be a read error of a much larger clone one base away. The V call is TRBV9, the J call TRBJ2-1; D ambiguous. Germline-derived CDR1 and CDR2 are SGDLS and YYNGEE. This CDR3 spans 15 amino acids. CDR3 sequence: CAGSALTDLYNEQFF. The CDR3 DNA follows: TGTGCCGGCAGCGCCCTCACCGACCTTTACAATGAGCAGTTCTTC.